The clone carrying this TCR beta chain showed up many times. Time point indicated: longitudinal time-point 1 (baseline). This CDR3 comprises 14 residues. CDR1 and CDR2 from the germline V gene are SEHNR and FQNEAQ (reference sequence). V dropped 11 bases and J dropped 5 bases, with 19 bases sitting between them. In TCRdb, the 5' RACE reads were re-called with MiXCR into one record per CDR3 protein. The data show 60,000 to 90,000 distinct CDR3 sequences, about 9.4% seen once. The sample originates from a study of neurological immune-mediated disorders. This receptor was obtained from a man aged 30 to 39 in good health. The sequencing input was PBMCs. The chain recombines TRBV7-9 with TRBJ2-1, with D perhaps being TRBD1 or TRBD2 (5 bases each). The CDR3 region has the DNA TGTGCCCATGGGGGTGTCCGACTTAACAATGAGCAGTTCTTC. Translated: CAHGGVRLNNEQFF.